The 25 T cell receptor beta chains in this list originate from one sample, sequenced in a study of Tregs in tolerant kidney transplant recipients. The assay was immunoSEQ multiplex PCR, and TCRdb's table has in-frame clones only and misses some. The sample consists of some 88,000 clones, more than 80% of them appearing once. The sample comprised CD8+ T cells from blood. Every receptor here comes from a human donor in good health.

This rearrangement joins TRBV7-9 to TRBJ2-3; a weak D match, TRBD2 (5 bases). This CDR3 has 15 residues. The V and J ends lost 0 bases and 1 base respectively, with 8 bases between them. Germline loops: CDR1 SEHNR, CDR2 FQNEAQ (reference sequence). In DNA, the CDR3 is TGTGCCAGCAGCTTAGCGCTGGGAGGCACAGATACGCAGTATTTT. It codes for CASSLALGGTDTQYF.

The chain is built from TRBV21-1 and TRBJ2-7; TRBD2 reflects the table's D call only, with no check against the DNA. TRBV21-1 is a documented pseudogene. The CDR3 loop spans 15 amino acids. The CDR3 here is CASSNGCLFTYEQYF. The CDR3 nucleotides read TGTGCCAGCAGCAACGGTTGTCTTTTTACCTACGAGCAGTACTTC.

V usage is TRBV13 and J usage is TRBJ1-2, with TRBD1 as a possible D gene (5 bases). V was cut by 2 bases and J by 0 bases, with 10 bases left in between. The CDR3 runs 15 residues. In germline, CDR1 is PRHDT, CDR2 FYEKMQ (reference sequence). This chain's CDR3 is CASSLLGVANYGYTF. The CDR3 nucleotides read TGTGCCAGCAGCTTATTGGGGGTTGCTAACTATGGCTACACCTTC.

The chain joins TRBV27 to TRBJ1-1, with 8 bases identical to TRBD1. This CDR3 contains 16 residues. With 2 bases clipped from V and 0 bases from J, the junction kept 5 bases outside the gene matches. Germline assignment: CDR1 MNHEY and CDR2 SMNVEV (reference sequence). CDR3 amino acids: CASSLGQGHMNTEAFF. The CDR3 DNA follows: TGTGCCAGCAGTTTAGGACAGGGACACATGAACACTGAAGCTTTCTTT.

V and J are TRBV25-1 and TRBJ2-1; D gene uncertain. The CDR3 loop spans 14 amino acids. With 7 bases removed from V and 1 base from J, the gap between germline ends came to 11 bases. Germline V gene data show CDR1 as MGHDK and CDR2 as SYGVNS. The CDR3 sequence: CASTESSSYNEQFF. The CDR3 nucleotides are TGTGCCAGCACCGAAAGTAGTTCCTACAATGAGCAGTTCTTC.

This chain uses TRBV6-1 with TRBJ2-4; no definite D call. Germline V gives CDR1 MNHNS, CDR2 SASEGT. The ends were cut back, 3 bases at V and 7 bases at J, with 10 bases in the middle. CDR3 size: 13 residues. This CDR3 reads CASSDTVRNIQYF. The CDR3 DNA follows: TGTGCCAGCAGTGACACAGTGAGGAACATTCAGTACTTC.

This chain links TRBV10-3 with TRBJ2-3; 9 bases align to TRBD2. V shed 3 bases and J 6 bases; nucleotides not matched to a gene: 7. The CDR3 consists of 15 residues. Germline V gene lookup returns CDR1 ENHRY and CDR2 SYGVKD. The CDR3 bases are TGTGCCATCAGTGAAGTAGCGGGAGTCTTTGATACGCAGTATTTT. Amino acids: CAISEVAGVFDTQYF.

The chain couples TRBV5-5 to TRBJ1-6; TRBD1 might be the D (6 bases). The CDR3 length is 16 residues. Trimming removed 0 bases from V and 4 bases from J, with 11 bases in between. Germline V gives CDR1 SGHKS, CDR2 YYEKEE (reference sequence). The CDR3 DNA follows: TGTGCCAGCAGCTTGGTGGGACAAATGTATAATTCACCCCTCCACTTT. As protein: CASSLVGQMYNSPLHF.

This rearrangement joins TRBV4-1 to TRBJ2-7, with TRBD1 as a possible D gene (6 bases). With 1 base removed from V and 3 bases from J, the gap between germline ends came to 13 bases. Germline V gives CDR1 MGHRA, CDR2 YSYEKL. The CDR3 runs 15 residues. CDR3 sequence: CASSQARGTFYEQYF. The CDR3 DNA follows: TGCGCCAGCAGCCAAGCCAGGGGCACCTTCTACGAGCAGTACTTC.

The chain joins TRBV5-4 to TRBJ1-2; 7 bases match TRBD1. The germline CDR1 and CDR2 sequences are SGHNT and YYREEE (reference sequence). This CDR3 comprises 17 residues. The ends lost 4 bases at V and 1 base at J; junction bases unmatched: 13. The chain's CDR3 is CASSPGPSGGDNYGYTF. CDR3 bases: TGTGCCAGCAGCCCGGGGCCTTCAGGGGGGGATAACTATGGCTACACCTTC.

The chain links TRBV6-1 to TRBJ1-2, with a weak D call TRBD1 (6 bases). The germline V and J ends were trimmed by 6 bases and 5 bases, with 16 bases remaining between them. Germline CDR1 reads MNHNS; CDR2 reads SASEGT. The CDR3 runs to 14 residues. The CDR3, as DNA: TGTGCCAGCAGCCCTGGACAGAACGGTTATGGCTACACCTTC. Encoded protein: CASSPGQNGYGYTF.

The V gene is TRBV7-9, the J gene TRBJ2-2; TRBD1 matches 7 bases. In germline, CDR1 is SEHNR, CDR2 FQNEAQ (reference sequence). The CDR3 runs to 15 residues. J gave up 7 bases and V 5 bases, and 10 bases lay outside the gene matches. The CDR3: CASSKPTGSNGELFF. The CDR3 DNA reads TGTGCCAGCAGCAAACCGACAGGGTCGAACGGGGAGCTGTTTTTT.

The V gene is TRBV5-6, the J gene TRBJ1-1; the D gene is possibly TRBD1 (5 bases). Looked up from germline, CDR1 is SGHDT and CDR2 is YYEEEE. V dropped 0 bases and J dropped 3 bases, with 15 bases sitting between them. The CDR3 runs to 16 residues. For the CDR3, the DNA is TGTGCCAGCAGCTTGGCGCCAGGGTGGGGTTACACTGAAGCTTTCTTT. As protein: CASSLAPGWGYTEAFF.

Comments on this clone: This specimen includes other DNA sequences encoding the same CDR3. V usage is TRBV7-9 and J usage is TRBJ2-7; D ambiguous. Between the trimmed V and J ends, which lost 3 bases and 1 base, there was a span of 4 bases. This CDR3 is built from 12 residues. Germline V lookup: CDR1 SEHNR, CDR2 FQNEAQ (reference sequence). CDR3 protein: CASSLVSYEQYF. The CDR3 bases are TGTGCCAGCAGCTTGGTATCCTACGAGCAGTACTTC.

The chain joins TRBV7-9 to TRBJ1-6; D remains unclear. CDR3 length: 13 residues. Germline loops: CDR1 SEHNR, CDR2 FQNEAQ (reference sequence). V was trimmed by 1 base and J by 6 bases, leaving 4 bases between them. CDR3 in amino acids: CASSLGFNSPLHF. The CDR3 DNA sequence: TGTGCCAGCAGCTTAGGGTTTAATTCACCCCTCCACTTT.

The V and J genes are TRBV6-5 and TRBJ2-7, with 8 positions matching TRBD1. Per the germline V gene, CDR1 is MNHEY and CDR2 is SVGAGI. Trimming took 4 bases from V and 5 from J; bases not matched to a gene: 4. This CDR3 has 13 amino acids. The CDR3 DNA reads TGTGCCAGCAGTTTACAGGGGGGACACGAGCAGTACTTC. Protein product: CASSLQGGHEQYF.

The gene calls are TRBV5-1 and TRBJ2-7; 7 bases fit TRBD1. The CDR3 runs 16 residues. The germline V gene encodes CDR1 SGHRS and CDR2 YFSETQ. With V trimmed by 3 bases and J by 2 bases, 11 bases remained unmatched. Written as DNA, the CDR3 is TGCGCCAGCAGCTGGCAGAAAGACAGGGCCACCTACGAGCAGTACTTC. Translated, it gives CASSWQKDRATYEQYF. The full variable domain, completed using reference TRBV5-1 and TRBJ2-7, is KAGVTQTPRYLIKTRGQQVTLSCSPISGHRSVSWYQQTPGQGLQFLFEYFSETQRNKGNFPGRFSGRQFSNSRSEMNVSTLELGDSALYLCASSWQKDRATYEQYFGPGTRLTVT.

The V call is TRBV14, the J call TRBJ2-3, with TRBD2 matching 9 bases. The CDR3 runs to 17 residues. CDR1 is SGHDN and CDR2 is FVKESK in the germline V gene. V dropped 1 base and J dropped 6; count of bases not matched to a gene: 11. CDR3 region: CASSQGALGLAWDTQYF. CDR3 DNA: TGTGCCAGCAGCCAAGGTGCGTTGGGACTAGCCTGGGATACGCAGTATTTT.

The rearrangement links TRBV6-5 to TRBJ1-5; TRBD1 aligns across 8 bases. The CDR3 totals 14 residues. With 1 base clipped from V and 5 bases from J, the junction kept 1 base outside the gene matches. From germline, CDR1 is MNHEY and CDR2 SVGAGI. The CDR3, as DNA: TGTGCCAGCAGTTACTACAGGGGGGATCAGCCCCAGCATTTT. This encodes CASSYYRGDQPQHF.

The chain employs TRBV19 and TRBJ2-7; D may match TRBD1 or TRBD2 (6 bases each). The V and J ends lost 5 bases and 7 bases respectively, with 18 bases between them. The germline V gene encodes CDR1 LNHDA and CDR2 SQIVND (reference sequence). This CDR3 has 14 residues. CDR3 sequence reads: CASSFRRGGGEQYF. CDR3 nucleotide sequence: TGTGCCAGTAGTTTCCGCAGGGGAGGAGGGGAGCAGTACTTC.

The chain uses TRBV5-4 and TRBJ2-1; TRBD1 matches 9 bases. The CDR3 is made up of 14 amino acids. Germline lookup yields CDR1 SGHNT and CDR2 YYREEE (reference sequence). V lost 6 bases and J lost 2; bases outside the gene matches: 3. CDR3 DNA sequence: TGTGCCAGCACCACAGGGGGCCCCTACAATGAGCAGTTCTTC. Protein: CASTTGGPYNEQFF.

This chain connects TRBV19 to TRBJ1-2; D call uncertain. CDR3 length: 13 amino acids. V gave up 4 bases and J gave up 4 bases, with 10 bases separating them. Germline loops: CDR1 LNHDA, CDR2 SQIVND (reference sequence). The chain's CDR3 is CASSTNPPYGYTF. In DNA, the CDR3 is TGTGCCAGTAGTACGAACCCGCCCTATGGCTACACCTTC.

The V call is TRBV19, the J call TRBJ1-2; the D is unclear. CDR3 length: 13 amino acids. Germline CDR1 reads LNHDA; CDR2 reads SQIVND (reference sequence). Trimming pared 7 bases from V and 5 bases from J, leaving 14 bases between. This CDR3 reads CASTPKTQYGYTF. The CDR3 DNA reads as TGTGCCAGTACCCCAAAGACACAATATGGCTACACCTTC.

The chain has TRBV5-5 and TRBJ2-7; TRBD2 agrees at 8 bases. V shed 4 bases and J 2 bases; nucleotides not matched to a gene: 8. In germline, CDR1 is SGHKS, CDR2 YYEKEE (reference sequence). This CDR3 spans 15 amino acids. Written as DNA, the CDR3 is TGTGCCAGCAGCGTGCGGGGGGATGCAACCTACGAGCAGTACTTC. This encodes CASSVRGDATYEQYF.

V and J are TRBV6-5 and TRBJ2-1; tentatively, D is TRBD1 (6 bases). In germline, CDR1 is MNHEY, CDR2 SVGAGI. CDR3 size: 11 residues. V was trimmed by 4 bases and J by 11 bases, leaving 9 bases between them. CDR3 coding DNA: TGTGCCAGCAGTTTCGGACAGAAGCAGTTCTTC. The encoded protein is CASSFGQKQFF.